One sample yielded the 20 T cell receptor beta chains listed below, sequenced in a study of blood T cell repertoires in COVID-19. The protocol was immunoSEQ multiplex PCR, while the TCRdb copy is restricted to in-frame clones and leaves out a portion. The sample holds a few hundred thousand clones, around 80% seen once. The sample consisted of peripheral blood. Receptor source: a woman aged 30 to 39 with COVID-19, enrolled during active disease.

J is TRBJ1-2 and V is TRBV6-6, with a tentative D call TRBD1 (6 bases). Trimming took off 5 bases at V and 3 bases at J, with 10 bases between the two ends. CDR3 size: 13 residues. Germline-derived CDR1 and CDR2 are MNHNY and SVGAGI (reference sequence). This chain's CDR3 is CASSPTGDYGYTF. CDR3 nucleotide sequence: TGTGCCAGCAGTCCGACAGGTGACTATGGCTACACCTTC.

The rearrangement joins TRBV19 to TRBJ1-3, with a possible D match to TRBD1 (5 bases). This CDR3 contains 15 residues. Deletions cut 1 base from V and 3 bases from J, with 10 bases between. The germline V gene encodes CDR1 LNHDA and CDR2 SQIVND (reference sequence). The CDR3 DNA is TGTGCCAGTAGTATAGTACCAGGGTATGGAAACACCATATATTTT. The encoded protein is CASSIVPGYGNTIYF. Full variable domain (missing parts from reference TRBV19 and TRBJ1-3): DGGITQSPKYLFRKEGQNVTLSCEQNLNHDAMYWYRQDPGQGLRLIYYSQIVNDFQKGDIAEGYSVSREKKESFPLTVTSAQKNPTAFYLCASSIVPGYGNTIYFGEGSWLTVV.

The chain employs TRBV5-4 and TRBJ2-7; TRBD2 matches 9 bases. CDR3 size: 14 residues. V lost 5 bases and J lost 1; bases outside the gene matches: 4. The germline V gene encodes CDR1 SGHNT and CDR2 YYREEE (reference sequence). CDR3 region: CASRRAGGSYEQYF. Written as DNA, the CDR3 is TGTGCCAGCAGACGAGCGGGAGGATCCTACGAGCAGTACTTC.

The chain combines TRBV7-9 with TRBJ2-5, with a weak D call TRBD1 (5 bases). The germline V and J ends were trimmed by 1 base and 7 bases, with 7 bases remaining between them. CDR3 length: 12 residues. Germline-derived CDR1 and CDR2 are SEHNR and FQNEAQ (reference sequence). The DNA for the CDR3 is TGTGCCAGCAGCTTAGGCCAGGGGACCCAGTACTTC. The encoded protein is CASSLGQGTQYF.

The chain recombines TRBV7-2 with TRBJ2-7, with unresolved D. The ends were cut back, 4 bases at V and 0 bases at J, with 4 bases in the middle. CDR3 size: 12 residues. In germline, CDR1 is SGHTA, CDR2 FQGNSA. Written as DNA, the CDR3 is TGTGCCAGCAGCTCGAGCTCCTACGAGCAGTACTTC. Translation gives CASSSSSYEQYF.

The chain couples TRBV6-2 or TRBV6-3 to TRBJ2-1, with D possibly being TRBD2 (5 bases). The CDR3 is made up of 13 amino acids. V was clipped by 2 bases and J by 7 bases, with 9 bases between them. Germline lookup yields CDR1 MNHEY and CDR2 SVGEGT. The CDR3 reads CASSYPGMNEQFF. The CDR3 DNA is TGTGCCAGCAGTTACCCGGGAATGAATGAGCAGTTCTTC.

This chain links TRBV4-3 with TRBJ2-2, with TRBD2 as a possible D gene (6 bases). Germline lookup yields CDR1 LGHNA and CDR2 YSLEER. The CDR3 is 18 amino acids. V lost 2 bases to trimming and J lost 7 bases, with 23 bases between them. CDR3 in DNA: TGCGCCAGCAGCCAACGAATTGGGGACGGACTGGGAGGCGGGGAGCTGTTTTTT. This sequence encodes CASSQRIGDGLGGGELFF.

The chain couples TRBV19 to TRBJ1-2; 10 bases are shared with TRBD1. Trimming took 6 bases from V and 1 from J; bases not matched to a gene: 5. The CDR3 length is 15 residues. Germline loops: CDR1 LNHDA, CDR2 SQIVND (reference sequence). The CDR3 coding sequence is TGTGCCAGTAGGGACAGGGGGGCCTTTAACTATGGCTACACCTTC. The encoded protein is CASRDRGAFNYGYTF.

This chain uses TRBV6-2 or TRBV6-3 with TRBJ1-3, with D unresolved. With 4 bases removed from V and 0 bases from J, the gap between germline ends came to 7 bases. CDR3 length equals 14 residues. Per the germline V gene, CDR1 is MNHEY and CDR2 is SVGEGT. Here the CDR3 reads CASSSGGSGNTIYF. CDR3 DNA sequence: TGTGCCAGCAGTTCGGGTGGCTCTGGAAACACCATATATTTT.

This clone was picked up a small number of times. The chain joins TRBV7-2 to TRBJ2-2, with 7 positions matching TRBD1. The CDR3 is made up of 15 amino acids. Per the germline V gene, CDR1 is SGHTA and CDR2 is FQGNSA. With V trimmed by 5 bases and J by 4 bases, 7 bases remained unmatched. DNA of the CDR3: TGTGCCAGCAGCCAACGACAGGGTACCACCGGGGAGCTGTTTTTT. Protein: CASSQRQGTTGELFF.

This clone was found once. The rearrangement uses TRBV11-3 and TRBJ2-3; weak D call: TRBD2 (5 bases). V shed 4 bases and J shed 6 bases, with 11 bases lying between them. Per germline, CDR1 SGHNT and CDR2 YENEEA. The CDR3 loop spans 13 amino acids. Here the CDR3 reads CASSWSRGDTQYF. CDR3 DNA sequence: TGTGCCAGCAGCTGGTCAAGAGGGGATACGCAGTATTTT.

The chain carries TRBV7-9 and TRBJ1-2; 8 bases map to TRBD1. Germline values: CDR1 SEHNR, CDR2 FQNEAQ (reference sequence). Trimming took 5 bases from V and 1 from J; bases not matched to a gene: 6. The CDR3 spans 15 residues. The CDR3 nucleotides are TGTGCCAGCAGCCATTCGACAGGGGATAACTATGGCTACACCTTC. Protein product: CASSHSTGDNYGYTF.

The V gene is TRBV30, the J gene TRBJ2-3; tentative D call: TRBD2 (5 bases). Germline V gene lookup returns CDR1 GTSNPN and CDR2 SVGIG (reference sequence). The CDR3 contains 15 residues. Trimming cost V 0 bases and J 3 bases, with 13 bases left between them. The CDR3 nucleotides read TGTGCCTGGAGTGTACTAGGATCTGGGACAGATACGCAGTATTTT. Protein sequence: CAWSVLGSGTDTQYF.

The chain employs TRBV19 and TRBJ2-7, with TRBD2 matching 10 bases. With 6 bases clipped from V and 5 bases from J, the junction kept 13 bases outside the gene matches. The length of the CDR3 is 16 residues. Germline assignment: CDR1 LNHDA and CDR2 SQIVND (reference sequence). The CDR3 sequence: CASSPTLSSGSNEQYF. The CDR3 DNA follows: TGTGCCAGTAGCCCCACTCTGTCTAGCGGGAGTAACGAGCAGTACTTC.

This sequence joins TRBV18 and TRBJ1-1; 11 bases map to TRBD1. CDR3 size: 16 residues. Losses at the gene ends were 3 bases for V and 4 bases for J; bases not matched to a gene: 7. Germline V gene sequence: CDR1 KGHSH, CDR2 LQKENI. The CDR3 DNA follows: TGTGCCAGCTCACCTACCGGACAGGGGGCGACCACTGAAGCTTTCTTT. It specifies CASSPTGQGATTEAFF.

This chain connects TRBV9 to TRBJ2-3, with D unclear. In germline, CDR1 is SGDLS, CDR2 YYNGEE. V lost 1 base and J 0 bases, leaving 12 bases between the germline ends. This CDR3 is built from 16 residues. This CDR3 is CASSVPQATSTDTQYF. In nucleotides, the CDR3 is TGTGCCAGCAGCGTACCCCAGGCCACTAGCACAGATACGCAGTATTTT.

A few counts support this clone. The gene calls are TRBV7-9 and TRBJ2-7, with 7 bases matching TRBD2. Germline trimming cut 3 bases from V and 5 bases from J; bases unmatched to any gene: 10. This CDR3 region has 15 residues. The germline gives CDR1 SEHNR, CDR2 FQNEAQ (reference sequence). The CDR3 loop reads CASSFRGGSMDEQYF. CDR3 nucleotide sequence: TGTGCCAGCAGCTTCCGCGGCGGGAGTATGGACGAGCAGTACTTC. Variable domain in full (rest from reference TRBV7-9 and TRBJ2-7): DTGVSQNPRHKITKRGQNVTFRCDPISEHNRLYWYRQTLGQGPEFLTYFQNEAQLEKSRLLSDRFSAERPKGSFSTLEIQRTEQGDSAMYLCASSFRGGSMDEQYFGPGTRLTVT.

CDR3 DNA: TGCGCCAGCAGCTTAAGGACAGGGCACGAGGACGAGCAGTACTTC. Amino acid sequence: CASSLRTGHEDEQYF. The rearrangement uses TRBV5-1 and TRBJ2-7, with 8 bases matching TRBD1. The V gene's germline CDR1 is SGHRS and CDR2 YFSETQ. CDR3 size: 15 residues. V trimming: 2 bases; J trimming: 5 bases; junction bases outside the gene matches: 9.

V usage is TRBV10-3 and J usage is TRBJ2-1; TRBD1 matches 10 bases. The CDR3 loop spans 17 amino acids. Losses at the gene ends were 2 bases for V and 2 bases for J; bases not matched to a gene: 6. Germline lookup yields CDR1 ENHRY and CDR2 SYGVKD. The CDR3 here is CAISENVGTGAYNEQFF. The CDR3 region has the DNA TGTGCCATCAGTGAGAATGTGGGGACAGGGGCCTACAATGAGCAGTTCTTC.

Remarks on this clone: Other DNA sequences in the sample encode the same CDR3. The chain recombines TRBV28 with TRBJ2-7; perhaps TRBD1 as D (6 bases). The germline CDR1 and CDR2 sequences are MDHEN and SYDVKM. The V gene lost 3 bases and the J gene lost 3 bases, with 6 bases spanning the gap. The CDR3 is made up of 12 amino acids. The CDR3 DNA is TGTGCCAGCAGTTTGACAGGCTACGAGCAGTACTTC. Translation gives CASSLTGYEQYF.